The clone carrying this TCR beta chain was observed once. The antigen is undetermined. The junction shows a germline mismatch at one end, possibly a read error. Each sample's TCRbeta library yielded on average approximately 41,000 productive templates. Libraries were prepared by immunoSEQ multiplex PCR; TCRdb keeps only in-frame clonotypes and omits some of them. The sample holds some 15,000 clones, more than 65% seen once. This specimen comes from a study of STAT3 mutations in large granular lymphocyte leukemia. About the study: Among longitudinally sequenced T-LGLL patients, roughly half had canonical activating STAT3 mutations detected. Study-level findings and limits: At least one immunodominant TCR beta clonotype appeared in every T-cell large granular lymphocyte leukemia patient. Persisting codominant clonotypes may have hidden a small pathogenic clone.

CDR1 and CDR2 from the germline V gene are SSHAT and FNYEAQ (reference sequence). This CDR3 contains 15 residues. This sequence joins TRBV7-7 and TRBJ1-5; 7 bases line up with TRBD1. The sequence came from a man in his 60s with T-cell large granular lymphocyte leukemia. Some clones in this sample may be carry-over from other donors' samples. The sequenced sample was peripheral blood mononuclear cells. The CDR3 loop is CASSLRGQERQPQHF. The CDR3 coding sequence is TGTGCTAGCAGTTTAAGGGGGCAGGAACGGCAGCCCCAGCATTTT.